Listed here are 9 T cell receptor beta chains from one sample, sequenced in a study of tumor-infiltrating lymphocytes in primary liver carcinoma. With a constant-region primer, TCR beta cDNA was made from 500 ng of total RNA. Researchers made the TCR beta libraries by running three nested multiplex PCR rounds with slightly modified ARM-PCR. A C-beta reverse primer was combined with TRBV1-TRBV30 forward primers in the first two PCR rounds, and each round had ten to eleven cycles. In TCRdb, the multiplex PCR reads were re-called with MiXCR into one record per CDR3 protein. The table includes approximately 190,000 distinct CDR3 sequences, 85% detected once. Each 20-30 mg portion of unsorted bulk tissue served as the source for co-extraction of RNA and DNA. The material sequenced was tumor tissue from primary liver carcinoma. The receptors originated from a middle-aged man with primary liver carcinoma and hepatitis B virus infection.

The chain employs TRBV6-2 or TRBV6-3 and TRBJ1-5; D unclear. The J call may be incorrect, as the DNA end agrees better with TRBJ2-3. The CDR3 sequence is 13 residues long. CDR1 MNHEY and CDR2 SVGEGT come from the germline V gene. CDR3 in amino acids: CASSYRAEQPQYF. The CDR3 DNA reads TGTGCCAGCAGTTACAGGGCCGAGCAGCCCCAGTATTTT.

Turning to this clonotype: The CDR3 does not end in the conserved phenylalanine or tryptophan, so this is likely a read error. The chain couples TRBV6-1 to TRBJ1-1; possibly TRBD1 for D (5 bases). The germline V gene has CDR1 MNHNS and CDR2 SASEGT. This CDR3 is 14 amino acids long. V was trimmed by 2 bases and J by 4 bases, leaving 11 bases between them. CDR3 in amino acids: CASSETSRGTEAFL. The CDR3 DNA follows: TGTGCCAGCAGTGAAACCTCGAGGGGCACTGAAGCTTTCTTA.

Concerning this clonotype: Being one base from a much bigger clone, this may be a read error. This chain links TRBV28 with TRBJ2-5; 10 positions agree with TRBD1. Germline assignment: CDR1 MDHEN and CDR2 SYDVKM. The CDR3 runs to 15 residues. The CDR3 DNA sequence: TGTGCCAGCAGTTTCGGGACAGGGGTCCAAGTGACCCAGTACTTC. Amino acids: CASSFGTGVQVTQYF.

As regards this clonotype: The junction departs from germline at one end; a sequencing error may be responsible. V gene TRBV11-3 combines with J gene TRBJ1-1; D unclear. The CDR3 consists of 13 residues. The germline V gene has CDR1 SGHNT and CDR2 YENEEA. The DNA of the CDR3 is TGTGCCAGCAACTTAGCGGTTAACACTGGAGCTTTCTTT. It translates to CASNLAVNTGAFF.

The chain has TRBV6-1 and TRBJ2-7, with 7 positions matching TRBD2. V was clipped by 7 bases and J by 2 bases; unmatched bases: 14. This CDR3 is 16 amino acids long. Germline CDR1 is MNHNS and CDR2 is SASEGT. CDR3 sequence (DNA): TGTGCCAGCAATAAGGGTTGGCTAGCGGTCCCCTACGAGCAGTACTTC. Protein product: CASNKGWLAVPYEQYF.

Remarks on this clonotype: One end of the junction fails to match germline, which may point to a read error. The chain has TRBV11-3 and TRBJ2-1, with 8 bases fitting TRBD2. Germline CDR1 reads SGHNT; CDR2 reads YENEEA. This CDR3 has 17 residues. CDR3 in DNA: TGTGTCAGCAGCTTAGATAGGGGCGGGAGGTTATACAATGAGCAGTTATTC. It translates to CVSSLDRGGRLYNEQLF.

This chain joins TRBV9 and TRBJ2-3, with D unclear. Germline V lookup: CDR1 SGDLS, CDR2 YYNGEE. The V end was cut by 1 base, the J end by 3 bases, with 6 bases between. CDR3 length equals 13 residues. The CDR3 loop is CASSVQRTDTQYF. The DNA for the CDR3 is TGTGCCAGCAGCGTACAGCGAACAGATACGCAGTATTTT.

This clonotype was picked up a small number of times. The chain recombines TRBV4-3 with TRBJ2-5; D uncertain. Trimming took 4 bases from V and 5 from J, leaving 14 bases between them. The CDR3 has 14 amino acids. Germline values: CDR1 LGHNA, CDR2 YSLEER. The CDR3 reads CASSLEEYLETQYF. CDR3 in DNA: TGCGCCAGCAGCCTAGAGGAGTATTTGGAGACCCAGTACTTC.

With respect to this clonotype: No conserved phenylalanine or tryptophan is present at the end of the CDR3, so a read error is the likely explanation. V and J are TRBV11-3 and TRBJ2-3; TRBD2 agrees at 9 bases. Losses at the gene ends were 11 bases for V and 6 bases for J; bases not matched to a gene: 18. Germline CDR1 SGHNT, CDR2 YENEEA. This CDR3 region has 16 residues. CDR3 amino acids: CAGNSNPAGGVDTQYL. The CDR3 bases are TGTGCCGGCAACAGCAACCCGGCGGGAGGGGTGGATACGCAGTATCTT.